The 3 T cell receptor beta chains presented below share a single source sample, sequenced in a study of T cell responses to AZD1222 COVID-19 vaccine. Clones were sequenced by immunoSEQ multiplex PCR, and TCRdb holds only the in-frame ones, with some missing. The profile covers around 180,000 clones, with around 92% appearing a single time and around 9.3% taken by the ten largest. The sample in question was peripheral blood, obtained on day 0 of AZD1222 vaccination. These receptors were obtained from an adult in good health.

J is TRBJ1-3 and V is TRBV18; D gene uncertain. Germline V gene data show CDR1 as KGHSH and CDR2 as LQKENI. V was clipped by 6 bases and J by 3 bases, with 9 bases between them. CDR3 length equals 13 residues. DNA of the CDR3: TGTGCCAGCTCGTGGACGGATGGAAACACCATATATTTT. The encoded protein is CASSWTDGNTIYF.

The count of this clone is one. The chain couples TRBV14 to TRBJ1-1; D may be TRBD1 (5 bases). The CDR3 has 15 amino acids. In germline, CDR1 is SGHDN, CDR2 FVKESK. V gave up 1 base and J gave up 1 base, with 10 bases separating them. CDR3 in DNA: TGTGCCAGCAGCCAAGTAGAGGGGAAGAACACTGAAGCTTTCTTT. It yields the protein CASSQVEGKNTEAFF.

The chain combines TRBV11-1 with TRBJ1-1, with D possibly matching TRBD1 (6 bases). CDR1 is SGHAT, CDR2 FQDESV, per germline (reference sequence). Trimming removed 4 bases at V and 5 bases at J, with 20 bases between. This CDR3 region has 16 residues. The CDR3 DNA reads TGTGCCAGCAGCTCCAACTCCTACAGGGATGGAACTGAAGCTTTCTTT. Translated, it gives CASSSNSYRDGTEAFF. The whole variable domain, remainder taken from reference TRBV11-1 and TRBJ1-1, is EAEVAQSPRYKITEKSQAVAFWCDPISGHATLYWYRQILGQGPELLVQFQDESVVDDSQLPKDRFSAERLKGVDSTLKIQPAELGDSAMYLCASSSNSYRDGTEAFFGQGTRLTVV.